These 20 T cell receptor beta chains came from one sample sequenced in a study of cytomegalovirus exposure and HLA in healthy donors. 60 Vbeta and 13 Jbeta primers were used in PCR. The data were produced by immunoSEQ multiplex PCR, yet TCRdb's version contains in-frame clones alone and is incomplete. The sample totals 150,000 to 200,000 clones; its top ten clones hold 0.65% to 0.75%. What was sequenced was PBMCs. The receptors stem from a boy aged 5 to 17 in good health and CMV-seronegative.

The V and J genes are TRBV27 and TRBJ2-1; TRBD2 is a possible D gene (7 bases). Trimming removed 6 bases from V and 0 bases from J, with 12 bases in between. This CDR3 region has 15 residues. Germline CDR1 reads MNHEY; CDR2 reads SMNVEV (reference sequence). CDR3 bases: TGTGCCAGCAGCGGGGGAGGGGGCTCCTACAATGAGCAGTTCTTC. Amino acid sequence: CASSGGGGSYNEQFF.

The chain recombines TRBV7-9 with TRBJ1-6; possible D gene TRBD1, 5 bases. CDR1 and CDR2 (germline): SEHNR, FQNEAQ (reference sequence). The CDR3 runs to 13 residues. V was clipped by 1 base and J by 14 bases, with 12 bases between them. The CDR3 bases are TGTGCCAGCAGCTTAGGAGTGTTAGGGGCCCTCCACTTT. This gives the protein CASSLGVLGALHF. Combining the CDR3 with reference TRBV7-9 and TRBJ1-6 gives the whole variable domain DTGVSQNPRHKITKRGQNVTFRCDPISEHNRLYWYRQTLGQGPEFLTYFQNEAQLEKSRLLSDRFSAERPKGSFSTLEIQRTEQGDSAMYLCASSLGVLGALHFGNGTRLTVT.

V usage is TRBV15 and J usage is TRBJ2-2; D possibly corresponds to TRBD2 (6 bases). The V gene's germline CDR1 is LNHNV and CDR2 YYDKDF (reference sequence). V was clipped by 0 bases and J by 5 bases, with 7 bases between them. This CDR3 is built from 14 residues. The CDR3 region has the DNA TGTGCCACCAGCAGAGAAGGAGGGACCGGGGAGCTGTTTTTT. This codes for CATSREGGTGELFF.

The rearrangement uses TRBV9 and TRBJ2-7; 7 bases map to TRBD2. This CDR3 has 14 residues. Unmatched junction bases numbered 4, after V lost 4 bases and J lost 0 bases. Germline loops: CDR1 SGDLS, CDR2 YYNGEE. The CDR3: CASSFGLDSYEQYF. CDR3 sequence (DNA): TGTGCCAGCAGCTTTGGACTAGACTCCTACGAGCAGTACTTC. Variable domain in full (rest from reference TRBV9 and TRBJ2-7): DSGVTQTPKHLITATGQRVTLRCSPRSGDLSVYWYQQSLDQGLQFLIQYYNGEERAKGNILERFSAQQFPDLHSELNLSSLELGDSALYFCASSFGLDSYEQYFGPGTRLTVT.

This chain's CDR3 is CASTVQKNYGYTF. The CDR3 DNA follows: TGTGCCAGCACCGTTCAGAAGAACTATGGCTACACCTTC. The V call is TRBV28, the J call TRBJ1-2; D unresolved. V was shortened by 7 bases and J by 2 bases, with 11 bases between the two germline ends. Germline CDR1 reads MDHEN; CDR2 reads SYDVKM. This CDR3 has 13 amino acids.

The genes are TRBV7-2 and TRBJ1-5; 7 bases agree with TRBD1. Germline CDR1 SGHTA, CDR2 FQGNSA. The trim removed 5 bases at V and 6 bases at J, leaving 7 bases unmatched. This CDR3 contains 14 residues. The CDR3 loop reads CASSPRTGGQPQHF. CDR3 in DNA: TGTGCCAGCAGCCCCCGGACAGGAGGTCAGCCCCAGCATTTT.

The chain joins TRBV2 to TRBJ1-2; TRBD1 agrees at 7 bases. CDR3 length: 12 residues. CDR1 SNHLY and CDR2 FYNNEI come from the germline V gene. V dropped 8 bases and J dropped 3; count of bases not matched to a gene: 3. The CDR3, as DNA: TGTGCCAGCTCCAGGGGGTACTATGGCTACACCTTC. It yields the protein CASSRGYYGYTF. Full variable domain (missing parts from reference TRBV2 and TRBJ1-2): EPEVTQTPSHQVTQMGQEVILRCVPISNHLYFYWYRQILGQKVEFLVSFYNNEISEKSEIFDDQFSVERPDGSNFTLKIRSTKLEDSAMYFCASSRGYYGYTFGSGTRLTVV.

CDR3 in DNA: TGTGCCAGTAGTATCGGGAGGCACAACGCCTACGAGCAGTACTTC. This translates into CASSIGRHNAYEQYF. This chain joins TRBV19 and TRBJ2-5; 7 bases map to TRBD2. The DNA end is a closer match to TRBJ2-7, so the J assignment may be wrong. The CDR3 has 15 residues. Per germline, CDR1 LNHDA and CDR2 SQIVND (reference sequence).

J is TRBJ1-1 and V is TRBV15; 8 bases match TRBD1. The CDR3 sequence is 14 residues long. Germline V gene sequence: CDR1 LNHNV, CDR2 YYDKDF (reference sequence). V gave up 8 bases and J gave up 1 base; unmatched junction bases: 6. The CDR3, as DNA: TGTGCCACCGTCCCGGACAGGGAGAACACTGAAGCTTTCTTT. Translation: CATVPDRENTEAFF.

The chain has TRBV30 and TRBJ1-6, with a possible D match to TRBD1 (5 bases). Germline values: CDR1 GTSNPN, CDR2 SVGIG (reference sequence). This CDR3 is built from 15 residues. Trimming took off 2 bases at V and 12 bases at J, with 20 bases between the two ends. CDR3 loop: CAWSRGSPRLGPLHF. The CDR3 region has the DNA TGTGCCTGGAGTAGGGGCAGCCCTCGTTTAGGACCCCTCCACTTT.

The chain is built from TRBV19 and TRBJ1-1; TRBD1 is a possible D gene (5 bases). With 7 bases removed from V and 0 bases from J, the gap between germline ends came to 12 bases. The germline CDR1 and CDR2 sequences are LNHDA and SQIVND (reference sequence). The CDR3 runs 14 residues. The CDR3 bases are TGTGCCAGTACCCTGGGGCAGATGAACACTGAAGCTTTCTTT. Translated, it gives CASTLGQMNTEAFF.

V is TRBV30 and J is TRBJ2-2; TRBD2 matches 9 bases. From germline, CDR1 is GTSNPN and CDR2 SVGIG (reference sequence). V dropped 5 bases and J dropped 2; count of bases not matched to a gene: 6. The CDR3 has 15 residues. This chain's CDR3 is CAWGKGLANTGELFF. The CDR3 bases are TGTGCCTGGGGGAAGGGACTAGCTAACACCGGGGAGCTGTTTTTT. Supplemented by reference TRBV30 and TRBJ2-2, the full variable domain reads SQTIHQWPATLVQPVGSPLSLECTVEGTSNPNLYWYRQAAGRGLQLLFYSVGIGQISSEVPQNLSASRPQDRQFILSSKKLLLSDSGFYLCAWGKGLANTGELFFGEGSRLTVL.

The V call is TRBV6-1, the J call TRBJ2-1, with D possibly TRBD1 on 5 matching bases. Germline values: CDR1 MNHNS, CDR2 SASEGT. V lost 4 bases and J 0 bases, leaving 7 bases between the germline ends. The CDR3 length is 14 residues. The CDR3 loop is CASSVGLSYNEQFF. CDR3 coding DNA: TGTGCCAGCAGTGTGGGGCTCTCCTACAATGAGCAGTTCTTC.

The chain recombines TRBV29-1 with TRBJ2-3; D not resolved. V lost 3 bases, J lost 5 bases, and 12 bases lay in between. CDR1 is SQVTM and CDR2 is ANQGSEA in the germline V gene. This CDR3 has 13 residues. For the CDR3, the DNA is TGCAGCGTTGAGCTTAATACTCAAGATACGCAGTATTTT. Amino acids: CSVELNTQDTQYF.

The chain joins TRBV28 to TRBJ1-6; D is possibly TRBD1 (6 bases). CDR1 and CDR2 (germline): MDHEN, SYDVKM. CDR3 length: 14 residues. V was trimmed by 7 bases and J by 5 bases, leaving 12 bases between them. CDR3 in amino acids: CASTQGLNNSPLHF. CDR3 in DNA: TGTGCCAGCACCCAGGGGCTGAATAATTCACCCCTCCACTTT.

The chain links TRBV7-8 to TRBJ2-7; perhaps TRBD1 as D (6 bases). The CDR3 loop spans 14 amino acids. In germline, CDR1 is SGHVS, CDR2 FQNEAQ. The V and J ends lost 5 bases and 3 bases respectively, with 14 bases between them. The CDR3: CASSARGQFYEQYF. As DNA, the CDR3 is TGTGCCAGCAGCGCCAGGGGTCAGTTCTACGAGCAGTACTTC.

This sequence joins TRBV2 and TRBJ1-5; tentatively, D is TRBD1 (6 bases). The germline V and J ends were trimmed by 7 bases and 1 base, with 14 bases remaining between them. CDR1 and CDR2 from the germline V gene are SNHLY and FYNNEI. This CDR3 spans 15 amino acids. The CDR3: CASNQGLRSNQPQHF. In DNA, the CDR3 is TGTGCCAGCAACCAGGGGCTAAGGAGCAATCAGCCCCAGCATTTT.

The chain uses TRBV15 and TRBJ2-1; tentative D call: TRBD2 (6 bases). The CDR3 runs to 17 residues. Trimming shortened V by 0 bases and J by 4 bases, and 16 bases separated the two germline ends. Germline loops: CDR1 LNHNV, CDR2 YYDKDF (reference sequence). CDR3 sequence (DNA): TGTGCCACCAGCAGAGATATAGGGCGGGGAGTTTACAATGAGCAGTTCTTC. Protein: CATSRDIGRGVYNEQFF.

The chain carries TRBV28 and TRBJ2-2, with unresolved D. The germline V gene has CDR1 MDHEN and CDR2 SYDVKM. The CDR3 is 15 residues long. Trimming left V 3 bases short and J 8 bases short, with 16 bases between. The CDR3 sequence: CASSFNPADSGELFF. The CDR3 DNA follows: TGTGCCAGCAGTTTTAATCCGGCAGACTCTGGGGAGCTGTTTTTT.

The chain couples TRBV6-5 to TRBJ2-5, with D perhaps TRBD1 (5 bases). The V end was cut by 2 bases, the J end by 4 bases, with 8 bases between. Germline CDR1 is MNHEY and CDR2 is SVGAGI. The CDR3 sequence is 13 residues long. Here the CDR3 reads CASSYPGLETQYF. The CDR3 DNA sequence: TGTGCCAGCAGTTACCCAGGGCTAGAGACCCAGTACTTC.